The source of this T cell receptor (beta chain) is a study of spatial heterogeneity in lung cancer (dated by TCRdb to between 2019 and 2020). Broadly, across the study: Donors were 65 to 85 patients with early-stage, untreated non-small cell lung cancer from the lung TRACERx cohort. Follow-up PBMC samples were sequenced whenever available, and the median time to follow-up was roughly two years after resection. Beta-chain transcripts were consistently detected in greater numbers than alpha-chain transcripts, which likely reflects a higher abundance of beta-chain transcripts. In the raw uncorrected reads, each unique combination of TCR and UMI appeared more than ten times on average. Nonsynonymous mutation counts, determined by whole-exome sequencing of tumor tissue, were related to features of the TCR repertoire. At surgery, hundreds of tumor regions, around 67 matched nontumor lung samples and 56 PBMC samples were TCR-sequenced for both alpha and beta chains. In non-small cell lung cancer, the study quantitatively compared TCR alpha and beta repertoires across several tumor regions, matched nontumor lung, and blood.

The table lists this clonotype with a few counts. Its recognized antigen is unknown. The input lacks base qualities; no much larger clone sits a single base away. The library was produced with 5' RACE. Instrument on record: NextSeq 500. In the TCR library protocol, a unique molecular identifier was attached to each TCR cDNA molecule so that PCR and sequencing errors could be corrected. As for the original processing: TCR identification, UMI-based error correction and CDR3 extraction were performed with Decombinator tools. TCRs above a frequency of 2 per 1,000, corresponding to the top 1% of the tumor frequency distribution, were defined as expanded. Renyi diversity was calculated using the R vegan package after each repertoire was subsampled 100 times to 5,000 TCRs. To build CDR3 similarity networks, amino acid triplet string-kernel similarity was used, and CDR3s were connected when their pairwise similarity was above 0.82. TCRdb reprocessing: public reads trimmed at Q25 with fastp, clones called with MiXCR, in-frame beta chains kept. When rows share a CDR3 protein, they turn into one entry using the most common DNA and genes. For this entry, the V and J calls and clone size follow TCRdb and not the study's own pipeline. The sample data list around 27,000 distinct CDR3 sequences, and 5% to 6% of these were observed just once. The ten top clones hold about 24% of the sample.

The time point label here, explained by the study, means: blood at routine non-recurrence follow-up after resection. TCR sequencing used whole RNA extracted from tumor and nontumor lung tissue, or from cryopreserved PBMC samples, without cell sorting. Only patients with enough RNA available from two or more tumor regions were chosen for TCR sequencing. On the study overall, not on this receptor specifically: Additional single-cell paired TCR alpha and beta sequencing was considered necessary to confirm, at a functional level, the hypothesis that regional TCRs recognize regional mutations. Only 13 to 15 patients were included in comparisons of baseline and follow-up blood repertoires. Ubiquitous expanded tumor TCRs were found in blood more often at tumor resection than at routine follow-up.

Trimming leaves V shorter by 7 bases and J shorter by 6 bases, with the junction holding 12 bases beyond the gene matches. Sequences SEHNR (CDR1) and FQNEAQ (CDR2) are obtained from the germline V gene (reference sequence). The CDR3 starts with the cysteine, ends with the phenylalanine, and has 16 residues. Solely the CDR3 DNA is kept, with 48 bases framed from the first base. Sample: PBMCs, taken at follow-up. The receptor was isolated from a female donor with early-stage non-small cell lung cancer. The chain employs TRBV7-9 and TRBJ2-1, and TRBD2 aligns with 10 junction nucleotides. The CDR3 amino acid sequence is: CASIPPGLAGVNEQFF. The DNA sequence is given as TGTGCCAGCATTCCGCCTGGGCTAGCGGGGGTCAATGAGCAGTTCTTC.